This T cell receptor beta chain was retrieved from a study of cytomegalovirus exposure and HLA in healthy donors. The CDR3 totals 17 residues. The germline CDR1 and CDR2 sequences are LNHDA and SQIVND (reference sequence). The trim removed 7 bases at V and 2 bases at J, leaving 12 bases unmatched. It was with 60 Vbeta and 13 Jbeta primers that the PCR ran. The table came from immunoSEQ multiplex PCR; TCRdb's copy has only in-frame clones and leaves some out. The sample has about 120,000 clones, around 60% seen once. Regarding this clone: Its target is unknown.

Study-level points and caveats: Data from an earlier analysis indicated that most TCR beta V segments were productive either about 90% or about 30% of the time.

Material: PBMCs. The chain carries TRBV19 and TRBJ1-5, with 9 bases fitting TRBD1. The TCR comes from a woman in her forties in good health and CMV-seropositive. The DNA of the CDR3 is TGTGCCAGTACAATGAGACAGGGGGAGAGCGGCAATCAGCCCCAGCATTTT. Its protein product is CASTMRQGESGNQPQHF.